The next 7 T cell receptor beta chains were all read from a single sample in a study of regulatory T cells in long-lasting Graves disease. CDR3-region Arm-PCR and iRepertoire HTBI primers produced the TCR beta libraries. TCRdb passed the multiplex PCR reads through MiXCR, listing each CDR3 protein once. This sample yields about 620,000 distinct CDR3 sequences, of which 16% are seen a single time; 15% to 20% belongs to the top ten. Time point here: newly diagnosed GD, antithyroid drugs for less than 3 months. The TCR library was prepared using RNA isolated from PBMCs. This same sample was also taken into another study, of T cells in Graves' hyperthyroidism and ophthalmopathy.

The sample here was peripheral blood mononuclear cells (PBMCs), taken at new diagnosis, from a patient treated with antithyroid drugs. These receptors all come from a woman aged 25 to 39 with Graves disease.

This clonotype was seen a handful of times. The DNA for the CDR3 is TGTGCCAGCAGACTCGCGAATGAGCAGTTCTTC. Translation gives CASRLANEQFF. The chain links TRBV2 to TRBJ2-1, with D unresolved. V lost 6 bases, J lost 7 bases, and 7 bases lay in between. The CDR3 consists of 11 residues. Germline V gives CDR1 SNHLY, CDR2 FYNNEI.

The rearrangement uses TRBV5-1 and TRBJ1-4, with a possible D match to TRBD1 (5 bases). V lost 5 bases to trimming and J lost 5 bases, with 22 bases between them. CDR1 is SGHRS and CDR2 is YFSETQ in the germline V gene. This CDR3 region has 17 residues. CDR3 nucleotides: TGCGCCAGCAGTTTAGGGGCGCTCGGAGTTGGAAATGAAAAACTGTTTTTT. Encoded protein: CASSLGALGVGNEKLFF.

V usage is TRBV25-1 and J usage is TRBJ2-7; TRBD1 matches at 9 bases. The J segment lost 4 bases and the V segment lost 4 bases, leaving 8 bases of the junction unmatched. The CDR3 totals 15 residues. Per germline, CDR1 MGHDK and CDR2 SYGVNS. CDR3: CASSGSDRGRYEQYF. CDR3 bases: TGTGCCAGCAGTGGCTCGGACAGGGGACGATACGAGCAGTACTTC.

This clonotype was counted ten times or more. This chain uses TRBV10-3 with TRBJ2-1; tentatively, D is TRBD1 (6 bases). This CDR3 is 18 amino acids long. The germline gives CDR1 ENHRY, CDR2 SYGVKD. V was cut by 0 bases and J by 5 bases, with 20 bases left in between. The CDR3 DNA reads as TGTGCCATCAGTGAGTCGTTTATGGGTCCGACAGGTAACAATGAGCAGTTCTTC. It encodes CAISESFMGPTGNNEQFF.

A few counts support this clonotype. In DNA form, the CDR3 reads TGTGCCAGCACTCCAGTGGGTAGCGGGAGTATCACAGATACGCAGTATTTT. Encoded protein: CASTPVGSGSITDTQYF. This chain links TRBV28 with TRBJ2-3, with 9 bases fitting TRBD2. Trimming took 7 bases from V and 2 from J; bases not matched to a gene: 13. The V gene's germline CDR1 is MDHEN and CDR2 SYDVKM. This CDR3 contains 17 residues.

This chain uses TRBV5-8 with TRBJ2-2, with 13 nucleotides matching TRBD2. Germline V gene data show CDR1 as SGHTS and CDR2 as YDEGEE. V gave up 4 bases and J gave up 7 bases; unmatched junction bases: 7. This CDR3 has 16 amino acids. CDR3 sequence: CASSPGLAGEGGELFF. CDR3 sequence (DNA): TGTGCCAGCAGCCCCGGACTAGCGGGAGAGGGCGGGGAGCTGTTTTTT.

This clonotype appeared many times. The chain couples TRBV6-2 or TRBV6-3 to TRBJ2-2; no firm D call. The CDR3 is 19 amino acids. Germline V lookup: CDR1 MNHEY, CDR2 SVGEGT. V lost 2 bases and J 2 bases, leaving 21 bases between the germline ends. CDR3 sequence: CASSYSLRWARYNTGELFF. CDR3 nucleotide sequence: TGTGCCAGCAGTTACAGCCTGCGGTGGGCGCGGTACAACACCGGGGAGCTGTTTTTT.